The clone carrying this TCR beta chain was observed a handful of times. What it recognizes is unknown. The data belong to a study of blood T cells in healthy people across ages. The trim removed 3 bases at V and 1 base at J, leaving 4 bases unmatched. CDR1 and CDR2 (germline): MGHRA, YSYEKL. The CDR3 is 17 residues long. With a J-beta primer mix and a sample-barcoded 5' primer, a second PCR ran about 7 to 11 cycles. Every sample produced at least 3 million CDR3-containing paired-end reads. TCRdb reprocessed the 5' RACE reads with MiXCR, giving one entry per CDR3 protein. The table records approximately 900,000 distinct CDR3 sequences, 45% to 50% of them present only once. The authors isolated at least 6 million PBMCs per sample. Regarding the study as a whole: Long-lived donors carried more naive CD4+ cells and greater diversity than aged donors. Estimates of total diversity, which came from one million sequenced T cells, were considered to be underestimates.

The receptor's source is a man aged 25 to 45 in good health. The chain recombines TRBV4-1 with TRBJ2-6; 9 bases align to TRBD1. Specimen: blood. CDR3 bases: TGCGCCAGCAGCCAGGGACAGGGTGAATCTGGGGCCAACGTCCTGACTTTC. It is translated as CASSQGQGESGANVLTF.